This T cell receptor (beta chain) was identified in a study of T cell repertoires in cytomegalovirus infection (dated by TCRdb to between 2018 and 2020). Turning to the overall study: The HLA type of each donor mattered for the analysis, because public TCR beta signatures pointed to carriage of CMV infection along with the matching HLA type.

General study outcomes and caveats: The ex vivo response was dominated by HLA-C-restricted CMV-specific TCR beta clonotypes, which also provided the single most frequent clonotype in two of eight donors. Cumulative frequency of public TCR beta family members discriminated carriers of CMV infection plus the relevant HLA type in this cohort and an independent approximately 370-donor cohort.

This clonotype was counted many times. It has no known antigen specificity. There are no base qualities to consult, and no much larger clone falls within one base. Sequencing used an Illumina HiSeq 1500. The raw public data were reprocessed by TCRdb itself: fastp quality trimming at Q25, MiXCR clonotype calling, in-frame beta chains only. Every distinct CDR3 protein forms one entry, paired with its most common genes and DNA. This sample lists under 150,000 distinct CDR3 sequences; 7% to 9.5% were detected once. The top ten constitute roughly a tenth of the sample. The CDR3 measures 16 amino acids from cysteine to phenylalanine. Only the CDR3 part of the read is kept: 48 bases, read in frame from the first base. V is clipped by 7 bases and J by 6 bases, and the sequence between their germline boundaries is 22 bases long.

Material for sequencing was PBMCs. Recombination joined TRBV12-3 or TRBV12-4 with TRBJ1-5; D gene: possibly TRBD1, on 6 matching bases. The receptor's source is a human donor in good health (CMV status not recorded). Some clones in this sample may be carry-over from other donors' samples. Here the CDR3 is given as CASKPLGAQGGQPQHF. The DNA sequence is as follows: TGTGCCAGCAAACCCTTGGGGGCGCAGGGCGGTCAGCCCCAGCATTTT.